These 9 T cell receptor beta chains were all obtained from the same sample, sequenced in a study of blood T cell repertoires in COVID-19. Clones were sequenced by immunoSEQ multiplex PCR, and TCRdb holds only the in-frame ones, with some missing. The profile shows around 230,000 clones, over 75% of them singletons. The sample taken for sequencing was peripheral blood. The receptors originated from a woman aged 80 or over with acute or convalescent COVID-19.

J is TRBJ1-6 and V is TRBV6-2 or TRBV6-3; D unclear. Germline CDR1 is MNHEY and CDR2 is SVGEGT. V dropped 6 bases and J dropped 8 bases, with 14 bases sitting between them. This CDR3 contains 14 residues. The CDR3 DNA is TGTGCCAGCAGCCGACTAGAGGTGGATTCACCCCTCCACTTT. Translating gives CASSRLEVDSPLHF.

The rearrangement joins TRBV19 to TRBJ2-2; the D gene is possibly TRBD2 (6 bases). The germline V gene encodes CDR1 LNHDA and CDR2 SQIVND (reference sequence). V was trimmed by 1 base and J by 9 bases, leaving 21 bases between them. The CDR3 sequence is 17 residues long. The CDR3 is CASSIGGGAAPRRELFF. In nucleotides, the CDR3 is TGTGCCAGTAGTATAGGGGGCGGGGCAGCACCCCGCCGGGAGCTGTTTTTT.

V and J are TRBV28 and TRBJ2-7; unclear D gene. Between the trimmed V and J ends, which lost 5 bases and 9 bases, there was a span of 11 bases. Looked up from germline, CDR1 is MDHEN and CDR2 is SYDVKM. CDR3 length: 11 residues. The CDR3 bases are TGTGCCAGCAGTCCCGAAACGGTGCAGTACTTC. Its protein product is CASSPETVQYF.

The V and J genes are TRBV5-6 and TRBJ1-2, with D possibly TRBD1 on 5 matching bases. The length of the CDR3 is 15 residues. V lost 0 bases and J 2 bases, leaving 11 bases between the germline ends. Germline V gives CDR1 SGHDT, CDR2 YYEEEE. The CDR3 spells CASSLGGRENYGYTF. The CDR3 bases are TGTGCCAGCAGCTTGGGGGGCAGGGAAAACTATGGCTACACCTTC.

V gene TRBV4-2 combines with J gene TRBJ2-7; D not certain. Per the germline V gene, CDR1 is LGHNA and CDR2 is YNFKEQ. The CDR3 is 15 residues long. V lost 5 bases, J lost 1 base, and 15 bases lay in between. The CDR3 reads CASSTHFGGSYEQYF. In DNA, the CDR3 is TGTGCCAGCAGCACACACTTCGGCGGTTCCTACGAGCAGTACTTC.

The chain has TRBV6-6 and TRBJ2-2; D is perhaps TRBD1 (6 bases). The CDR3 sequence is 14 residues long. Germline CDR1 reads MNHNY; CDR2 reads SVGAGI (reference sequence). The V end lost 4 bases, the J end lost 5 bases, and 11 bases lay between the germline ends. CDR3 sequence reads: CASSSWTATGELFF. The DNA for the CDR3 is TGTGCCAGCAGTTCCTGGACAGCTACCGGGGAGCTGTTTTTT.

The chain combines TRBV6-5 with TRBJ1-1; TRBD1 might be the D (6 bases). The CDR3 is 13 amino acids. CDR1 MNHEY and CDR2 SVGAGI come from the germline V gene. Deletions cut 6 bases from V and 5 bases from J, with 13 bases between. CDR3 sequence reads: CASSGTLDTEAFF. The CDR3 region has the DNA TGTGCCAGCAGCGGGACATTGGATACTGAAGCTTTCTTT.

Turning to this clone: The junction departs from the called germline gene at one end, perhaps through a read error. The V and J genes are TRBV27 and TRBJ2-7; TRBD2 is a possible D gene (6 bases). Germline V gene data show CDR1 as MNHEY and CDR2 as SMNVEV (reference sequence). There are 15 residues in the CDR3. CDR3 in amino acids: CASSPERTNSYEQYF. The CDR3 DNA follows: TGTGCCAGCAGTCCGGAGCGGACTAACTCCTATGAGCAGTACTTC.

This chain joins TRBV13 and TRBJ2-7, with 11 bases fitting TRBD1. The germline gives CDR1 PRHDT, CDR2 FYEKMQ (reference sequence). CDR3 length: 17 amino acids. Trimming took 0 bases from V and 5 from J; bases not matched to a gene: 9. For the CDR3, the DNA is TGTGCCAGCAGCTTAGGCCTACCGGGACAGGGGGGTCACGAGCAGTACTTC. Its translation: CASSLGLPGQGGHEQYF.